Shown below are 2 T cell receptor beta chains from a single sample sequenced in a study of blood T cell repertoires in COVID-19. Profiling relied on immunoSEQ multiplex PCR, and the TCRdb table lists in-frame clones only, not all of them. Seen here are some 100,000 clones, approximately 91% observed once, and the top ten hold around 6.5%. The source material was peripheral blood. The receptors shown here come from a woman aged 60-75 years with acute or convalescent COVID-19.

This clone was observed a single time. This rearrangement joins TRBV5-8 to TRBJ2-6; D possibly corresponds to TRBD2 (5 bases). The CDR3 totals 18 residues. Per germline, CDR1 SGHTS and CDR2 YDEGEE. Deletions cut 5 bases from V and 0 bases from J, with 18 bases between. The CDR3 DNA is TGTGCCAGCAGGTCTGTGGTAGCGCTGTCCTCTGGGGCCAACGTCCTGACTTTC. Amino acid sequence: CASRSVVALSSGANVLTF.

This clone was seen a few times. The gene calls are TRBV7-9 and TRBJ2-1, with D possibly being TRBD2 (6 bases). The CDR3 is 17 amino acids. V shed 1 base and J shed 6 bases, with 19 bases lying between them. Germline CDR1 is SEHNR and CDR2 is FQNEAQ (reference sequence). CDR3 DNA: TGTGCCAGCAGCTTAGGGACTGTAGGAGGGGATTCCAATGAGCAGTTCTTC. This codes for CASSLGTVGGDSNEQFF.